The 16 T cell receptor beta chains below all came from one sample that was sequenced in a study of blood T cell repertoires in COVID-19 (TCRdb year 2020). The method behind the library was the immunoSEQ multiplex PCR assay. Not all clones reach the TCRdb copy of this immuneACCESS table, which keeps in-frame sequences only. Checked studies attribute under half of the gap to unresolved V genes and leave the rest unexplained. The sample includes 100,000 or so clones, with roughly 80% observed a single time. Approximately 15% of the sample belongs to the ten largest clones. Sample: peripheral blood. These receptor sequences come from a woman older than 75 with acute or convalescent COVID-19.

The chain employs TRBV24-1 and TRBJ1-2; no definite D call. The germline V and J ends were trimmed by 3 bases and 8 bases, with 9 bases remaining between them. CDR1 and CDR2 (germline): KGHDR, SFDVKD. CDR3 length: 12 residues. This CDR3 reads CATSDPAYGYTF. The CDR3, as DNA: TGTGCCACCAGTGATCCTGCGTACGGCTACACCTTC.

The CDR3 sequence is CASSPPIGQAVGDEQYF. The CDR3 bases are TGTGCCAGCTCACCACCCATCGGACAGGCCGTAGGAGACGAGCAGTACTTC. The chain uses TRBV18 and TRBJ2-7, with 7 bases aligning to TRBD1. The CDR3 extends over 17 amino acids. Germline CDR1 and CDR2: KGHSH and LQKENI. With 0 bases clipped from V and 5 bases from J, the junction kept 13 bases outside the gene matches.

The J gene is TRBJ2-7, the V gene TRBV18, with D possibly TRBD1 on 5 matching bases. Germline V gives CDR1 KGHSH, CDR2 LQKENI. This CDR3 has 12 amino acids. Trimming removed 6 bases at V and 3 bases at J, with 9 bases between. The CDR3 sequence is CASSPDIYEQYF. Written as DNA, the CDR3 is TGTGCCAGCTCCCCGGACATCTACGAGCAGTACTTC.

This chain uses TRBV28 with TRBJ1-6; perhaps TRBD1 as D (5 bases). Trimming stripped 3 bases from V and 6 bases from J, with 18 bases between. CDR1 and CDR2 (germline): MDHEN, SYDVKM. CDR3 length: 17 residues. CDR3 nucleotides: TGTGCCAGCAGTTTTATCCTCCAGGGTTATGCTAATTCACCCCTCCACTTT. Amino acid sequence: CASSFILQGYANSPLHF. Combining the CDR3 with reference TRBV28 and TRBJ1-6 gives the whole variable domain DVKVTQSSRYLVKRTGEKVFLECVQDMDHENMFWYRQDPGLGLRLIYFSYDVKMKEKGDIPEGYSVSREKKERFSLILESASTNQTSMYLCASSFILQGYANSPLHFGNGTRLTVT.

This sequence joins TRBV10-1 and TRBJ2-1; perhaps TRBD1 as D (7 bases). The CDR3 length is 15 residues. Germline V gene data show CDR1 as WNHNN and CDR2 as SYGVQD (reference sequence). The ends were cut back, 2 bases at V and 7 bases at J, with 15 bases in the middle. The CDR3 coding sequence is TGCGCCAGCAGTGAGATCCAGGGGGGATTTAATGAGCAGTTCTTC. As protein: CASSEIQGGFNEQFF.

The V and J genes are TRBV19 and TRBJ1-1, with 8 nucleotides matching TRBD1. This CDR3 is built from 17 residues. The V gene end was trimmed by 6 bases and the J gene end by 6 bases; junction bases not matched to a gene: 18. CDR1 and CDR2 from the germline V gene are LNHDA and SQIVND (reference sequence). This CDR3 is CASSRTGSVSSYSEAFF. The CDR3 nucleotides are TGTGCCAGTAGCCGGACAGGGAGTGTATCTTCTTATTCTGAAGCTTTCTTT. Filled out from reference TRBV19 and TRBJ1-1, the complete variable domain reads DGGITQSPKYLFRKEGQNVTLSCEQNLNHDAMYWYRQDPGQGLRLIYYSQIVNDFQKGDIAEGYSVSREKKESFPLTVTSAQKNPTAFYLCASSRTGSVSSYSEAFFGQGTRLTVV.

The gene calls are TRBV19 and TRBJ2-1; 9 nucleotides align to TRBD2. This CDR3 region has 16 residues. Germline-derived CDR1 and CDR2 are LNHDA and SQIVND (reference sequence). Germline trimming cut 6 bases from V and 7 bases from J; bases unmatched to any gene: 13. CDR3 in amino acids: CASSKLAGILRNEQFF. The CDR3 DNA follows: TGTGCCAGTAGCAAACTAGCGGGTATCCTTCGTAATGAGCAGTTCTTC.

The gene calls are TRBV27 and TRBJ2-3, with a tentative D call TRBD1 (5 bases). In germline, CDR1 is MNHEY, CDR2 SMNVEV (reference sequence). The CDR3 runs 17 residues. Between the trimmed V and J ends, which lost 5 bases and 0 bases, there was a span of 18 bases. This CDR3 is CASSIGWGGESTDTQYF. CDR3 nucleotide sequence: TGTGCCAGCAGTATTGGATGGGGCGGTGAGAGCACAGATACGCAGTATTTT.

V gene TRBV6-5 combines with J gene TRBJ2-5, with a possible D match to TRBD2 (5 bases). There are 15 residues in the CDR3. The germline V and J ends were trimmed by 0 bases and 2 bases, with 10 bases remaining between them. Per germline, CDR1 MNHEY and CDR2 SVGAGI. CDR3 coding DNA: TGTGCCAGCAGTTACTCTCGGACGGGACAAGAGACCCAGTACTTC. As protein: CASSYSRTGQETQYF.

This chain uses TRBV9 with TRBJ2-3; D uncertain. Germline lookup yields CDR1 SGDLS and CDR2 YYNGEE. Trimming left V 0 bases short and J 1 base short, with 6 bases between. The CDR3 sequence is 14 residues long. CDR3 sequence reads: CASSVVGGTDTQYF. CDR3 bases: TGTGCCAGCAGCGTAGTGGGCGGCACAGATACGCAGTATTTT. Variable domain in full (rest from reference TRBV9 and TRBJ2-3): DSGVTQTPKHLITATGQRVTLRCSPRSGDLSVYWYQQSLDQGLQFLIQYYNGEERAKGNILERFSAQQFPDLHSELNLSSLELGDSALYFCASSVVGGTDTQYFGPGTRLTVL.

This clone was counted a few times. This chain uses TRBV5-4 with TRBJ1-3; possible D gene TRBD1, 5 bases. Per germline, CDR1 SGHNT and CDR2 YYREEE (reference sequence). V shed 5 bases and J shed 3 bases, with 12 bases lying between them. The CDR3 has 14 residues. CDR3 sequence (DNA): TGTGCCAGCAGGGCAGGGTTGAGTGGAAACACCATATATTTT. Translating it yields CASRAGLSGNTIYF.

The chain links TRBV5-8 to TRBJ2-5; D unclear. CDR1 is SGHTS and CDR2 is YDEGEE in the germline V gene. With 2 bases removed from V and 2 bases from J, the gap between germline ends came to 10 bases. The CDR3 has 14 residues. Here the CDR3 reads CASSLISAQETQYF. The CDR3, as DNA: TGTGCCAGCAGCTTAATCAGTGCTCAAGAGACCCAGTACTTC. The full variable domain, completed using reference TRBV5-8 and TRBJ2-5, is EAGVTQSPTHLIKTRGQQATLRCSPISGHTSVYWYQQALGLGLQFLLWYDEGEERNRGNFPPRFSGRQFPNYSSELNVNALELEDSALYLCASSLISAQETQYFGPGTRLLVL.

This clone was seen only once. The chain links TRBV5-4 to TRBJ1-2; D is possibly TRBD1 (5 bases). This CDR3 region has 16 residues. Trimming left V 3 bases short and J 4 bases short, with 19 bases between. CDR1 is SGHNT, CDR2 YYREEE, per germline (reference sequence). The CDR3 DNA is TGTGCCAGCAGCTATCAATTTCAGAAGGGGTCCTATGGCTACACCTTC. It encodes CASSYQFQKGSYGYTF.

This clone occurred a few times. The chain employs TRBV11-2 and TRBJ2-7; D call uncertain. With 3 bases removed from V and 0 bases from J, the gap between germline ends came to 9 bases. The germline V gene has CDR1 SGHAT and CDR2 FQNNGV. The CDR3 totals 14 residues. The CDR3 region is CASSFTESSYEQYV. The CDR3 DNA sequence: TGTGCCAGCAGCTTCACAGAGAGCTCCTACGAGCAGTACGTC.

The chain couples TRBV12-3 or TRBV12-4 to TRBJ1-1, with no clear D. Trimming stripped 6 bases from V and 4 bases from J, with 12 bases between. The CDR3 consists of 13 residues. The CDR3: CASRPRESTEAFF. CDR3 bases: TGTGCCAGCAGGCCCCGGGAGAGCACTGAAGCTTTCTTT.

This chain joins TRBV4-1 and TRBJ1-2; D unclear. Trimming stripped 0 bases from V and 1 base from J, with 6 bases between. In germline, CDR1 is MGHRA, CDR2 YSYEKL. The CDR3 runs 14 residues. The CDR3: CASSQDYSNYGYTF. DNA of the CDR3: TGCGCCAGCAGCCAAGATTACAGTAACTATGGCTACACCTTC.